Below are 21 T cell receptor beta chains sequenced from a single sample in a study of blood T cells in healthy people across ages. A second roughly 6 to 11 cycle PCR used barcoded and J-beta primers. TCRdb processed the 5' RACE reads anew with MiXCR; each CDR3 protein has one entry. The top ten hold under 9% of the sample, which has 450,000 to 650,000 distinct CDR3 sequences, approximately 25% seen once. This sample was also put to use in a study of T cells of mothers and their children.

Source material: blood. These receptors originate from a boy between 10 and 17 years old in good health.

In this sample, this clonotype turned up a few times. The chain is built from TRBV11-2 and TRBJ1-2; unclear D gene. V lost 5 bases and J 8 bases, leaving 18 bases between the germline ends. Germline lookup yields CDR1 SGHAT and CDR2 FQNNGV. The CDR3 has 14 amino acids. The CDR3 spells CASSIGVLSRGYTF. DNA for the CDR3: TGTGCCAGCAGCATCGGGGTCCTTTCCCGAGGCTACACCTTC.

The V gene is TRBV4-1, the J gene TRBJ2-3, with 10 bases fitting TRBD1. Per the germline V gene, CDR1 is MGHRA and CDR2 is YSYEKL. The CDR3 is 14 residues long. V lost 8 bases and J lost 4; bases outside the gene matches: 6. The CDR3 is CASGGQGESDTQYF. The CDR3 DNA reads TGCGCCAGCGGAGGACAGGGGGAATCAGATACGCAGTATTTT.

The chain joins TRBV5-1 to TRBJ2-5, with 9 bases fitting TRBD1. With V trimmed by 4 bases and J by 6 bases, 7 bases remained unmatched. The CDR3 covers 14 residues. CDR1 is SGHRS and CDR2 is YFSETQ in the germline V gene. CDR3 DNA: TGCGCCAGCAGCATCGGACAGGGGAGACAGACCCAGTACTTC. Amino acids: CASSIGQGRQTQYF.

This clonotype was counted a few times. The chain combines TRBV7-2 with TRBJ2-1; 8 bases map to TRBD2. This CDR3 has 15 residues. Losses at the gene ends were 2 bases for V and 4 bases for J; bases not matched to a gene: 4. Germline V gene sequence: CDR1 SGHTA, CDR2 FQGNSA. CDR3 sequence reads: CASSLSASGYNEQFF. The DNA for the CDR3 is TGTGCCAGCAGCTTATCGGCTAGCGGGTACAATGAGCAGTTCTTC. Together with reference TRBV7-2 and TRBJ2-1, the CDR3 gives the full variable domain: GAGVSQSPSNKVTEKGKDVELRCDPISGHTALYWYRQSLGQGLEFLIYFQGNSAPDKSGLPSDRFSAERTGGSVSTLTIQRTQQEDSAVYLCASSLSASGYNEQFFGPGTRLTVL.

This clonotype was counted only a few times. The chain has TRBV7-3 and TRBJ1-1; 10 nucleotides agree with TRBD1. V lost 2 bases, J lost 0 bases, and 6 bases stayed unmatched. The CDR3 has 17 residues. Germline assignment: CDR1 SGHTA and CDR2 FQGTGA. The CDR3 bases are TGTGCCAGCAGCTTAGGGTCCGGGACAGGGGTGAACACTGAAGCTTTCTTT. It yields the protein CASSLGSGTGVNTEAFF.

This clonotype was recorded a few times. The rearrangement uses TRBV7-3 and TRBJ1-5, with D unclear. CDR1 and CDR2 from the germline V gene are SGHTA and FQGTGA. There are 12 residues in the CDR3. V was cut by 1 base and J by 8 bases, with 6 bases left in between. The CDR3 coding sequence is TGTGCCAGCAGCTTAATCGTTGAGCCCCAGCATTTT. This sequence encodes CASSLIVEPQHF.

This chain connects TRBV5-1 to TRBJ2-5, with D perhaps given as TRBD1 or TRBD2 (5 bases each). The CDR3 extends over 13 amino acids. V shed 6 bases and J shed 9 bases, with 18 bases lying between them. From germline, CDR1 is SGHRS and CDR2 YFSETQ. CDR3 nucleotides: TGCGCCAGCACACCGGGACCCCTAGACGCCCAGTACTTC. Residues: CASTPGPLDAQYF.

This clonotype was counted only a few times. The chain recombines TRBV4-3 with TRBJ2-1, with TRBD2 matching over 12 bases. V dropped 0 bases and J dropped 7; count of bases not matched to a gene: 13. Germline CDR1 LGHNA, CDR2 YSLEER. The CDR3 extends over 19 amino acids. CDR3 amino acids: CASSQDKPVLAGGINEQFF. In DNA, the CDR3 is TGCGCCAGCAGCCAAGATAAGCCGGTACTAGCGGGAGGAATTAATGAGCAGTTCTTC.

This chain links TRBV25-1 with TRBJ1-5, with 10 bases aligning to TRBD1. Germline V gives CDR1 MGHDK, CDR2 SYGVNS. The ends lost 9 bases at V and 4 bases at J; junction bases unmatched: 6. This CDR3 contains 14 residues. The CDR3 sequence: CASSGTGENQPQHF. The DNA of the CDR3 is TGTGCCAGTTCCGGGACAGGGGAGAATCAGCCCCAGCATTTT.

A few counts support this clonotype. The J gene is TRBJ2-7, the V gene TRBV28; 9 bases are shared with TRBD1. There are 16 residues in the CDR3. Trimming removed 3 bases from V and 7 bases from J; junction bases left unmatched: 13. Germline CDR1 reads MDHEN; CDR2 reads SYDVKM. The CDR3 loop is CASSLGQGGRPQEQYF. The CDR3 DNA sequence: TGTGCCAGCAGTTTGGGACAGGGAGGACGACCCCAGGAGCAGTACTTC. Complete variable domain (other parts from reference TRBV28 and TRBJ2-7): DVKVTQSSRYLVKRTGEKVFLECVQDMDHENMFWYRQDPGLGLRLIYFSYDVKMKEKGDIPEGYSVSREKKERFSLILESASTNQTSMYLCASSLGQGGRPQEQYFGPGTRLTVT.

CDR3 sequence (DNA): TGTGCCAGCAGGATAGCGGCCTATGGCTACACCTTC. Translated, it gives CASRIAAYGYTF. J is TRBJ1-2 and V is TRBV2; the D is unclear. Trimming cost V 6 bases and J 4 bases, with 9 bases left between them. The CDR3 contains 12 residues. CDR1 is SNHLY, CDR2 FYNNEI, per germline.

This clonotype was seen a few times. The chain links TRBV24-1 to TRBJ2-7; D possibly corresponds to TRBD1 (6 bases). Germline loops: CDR1 KGHDR, CDR2 SFDVKD. The CDR3 runs to 16 residues. V lost 3 bases and J 2 bases, leaving 16 bases between the germline ends. The chain's CDR3 is CATSDPDSEHPYEQYF. CDR3 in DNA: TGTGCCACCAGTGATCCGGACAGTGAACACCCCTACGAGCAGTACTTC.

This clonotype was seen just once. The junction differs from germline at one of its ends, possibly a read error. This rearrangement joins TRBV27 to TRBJ1-1; unclear D gene. In germline, CDR1 is MNHEY, CDR2 SMNVEV (reference sequence). CDR3 length: 14 amino acids. This CDR3 reads CARSLSRLNTEAFF. The CDR3 DNA reads as TGTGCCAGAAGTTTATCTAGGCTAAACACTGAAGCTTTCTTT.

The chain joins TRBV9 to TRBJ1-1; no clear D. Germline V gene data show CDR1 as SGDLS and CDR2 as YYNGEE. V was clipped by 4 bases and J by 0 bases, with 10 bases between them. The CDR3 sequence is 14 residues long. For the CDR3, the DNA is TGTGCCAGCAGCCCCCCGGGATTGAACACTGAAGCTTTCTTT. Protein product: CASSPPGLNTEAFF.

This clonotype appeared a few times. Germline is not matched at one junction end, which may reflect a read error. CDR3 sequence reads: CTSSSPQPPNIQYF. Written as DNA, the CDR3 is TGTACCAGCAGTTCGCCCCAACCTCCAAACATTCAGTACTTC. V and J are TRBV27 and TRBJ2-4; D uncertain. Germline V gene data show CDR1 as MNHEY and CDR2 as SMNVEV (reference sequence). This CDR3 region has 14 residues.

This clonotype has just a few counts. The chain couples TRBV20-1 to TRBJ2-1; 11 nucleotides match TRBD2. This CDR3 spans 16 amino acids. Germline CDR1 DFQATT, CDR2 SNEGSKA (reference sequence). J was trimmed by 2 bases and V by 0 bases; bases with no gene match: 3. CDR3 region: CSAREGLAVTYNEQFF. The CDR3 DNA reads as TGCAGTGCTAGAGAGGGACTAGCGGTTACCTACAATGAGCAGTTCTTC.

In its sample, this clonotype was seen a few times. The chain has TRBV4-3 and TRBJ2-7; 13 bases align to TRBD2. This CDR3 has 17 residues. Germline V gene lookup returns CDR1 LGHNA and CDR2 YSLEER. After removal of 0 bases from V and 7 bases from J, the junction contained 9 bases not matched to a gene. The CDR3 nucleotides read TGCGCCAGCAGCCAAGAACCGACTAGCGGGAGGACAAGGGAGCAGTACTTC. This encodes CASSQEPTSGRTREQYF.

This clonotype appeared a few times. The chain employs TRBV7-3 and TRBJ2-3, with TRBD2 matching 10 bases. Germline values: CDR1 SGHTA, CDR2 FQGTGA. V was pared by 1 base and J by 5 bases, with 6 bases of the junction left unmatched. This CDR3 is 16 amino acids long. The CDR3 region has the DNA TGTGCCAGCAGCTTAAGATCGGCTAGCGGGAGAGATACGCAGTATTTT. It translates to CASSLRSASGRDTQYF.

This clonotype has just a few counts. V usage is TRBV28 and J usage is TRBJ2-5; D remains unclear. Near its end, the DNA agrees better with TRBJ2-1, so the J call may be wrong. The CDR3 length is 14 residues. Looked up from germline, CDR1 is MDHEN and CDR2 is SYDVKM. CDR3 region: CASRTGGRADEQFF. CDR3 bases: TGTGCCAGCAGAACCGGTGGTAGGGCCGATGAGCAGTTCTTC.

The table lists this clonotype with many counts. This chain's CDR3 is CASSRSGENTEAFF. Here the CDR3 DNA reads TGTGCCAGCAGTCGATCGGGGGAGAACACTGAAGCTTTCTTT. V gene TRBV6-1 combines with J gene TRBJ1-1, with D perhaps matching TRBD1 (5 bases). Deletions cut 5 bases from V and 1 base from J, with 11 bases between. This CDR3 spans 14 amino acids. CDR1 is MNHNS and CDR2 is SASEGT in the germline V gene.

DNA for the CDR3: TGTGCCAGCAGCTTGGAGCCGGGGGGCCCCACAGATACGCAGTATTTT. This sequence encodes CASSLEPGGPTDTQYF. V and J are TRBV5-6 and TRBJ2-3; D may be TRBD2 (7 bases). Germline V gene data show CDR1 as SGHDT and CDR2 as YYEEEE. The germline V and J ends were trimmed by 0 bases and 2 bases, with 13 bases remaining between them. The CDR3 contains 16 residues. Looking up the rest from reference TRBV5-6 and TRBJ2-3 gives the full variable domain: DAGVTQSPTHLIKTRGQQVTLRCSPKSGHDTVSWYQQALGQGPQFIFQYYEEEERQRGNFPDRFSGHQFPNYSSELNVNALLLGDSALYLCASSLEPGGPTDTQYFGPGTRLTVL.